The present TCR beta chain was sequenced within a study of response to subunit inactivated influenza vaccine. Study-wide findings and caveats: Authors suggested seasonal influenza vaccinations each recruit few new T cells.

Losses at the gene ends were 6 bases for V and 0 bases for J; bases not matched to a gene: 7. Germline CDR1 and CDR2: DFQATT and SNEGSKA (reference sequence). The CDR3 sequence is 16 residues long. TCRdb reprocessed the RT-PCR reads with MiXCR, giving one entry per CDR3 protein. The sample lists about 700,000 distinct CDR3 sequences, about 15% seen once, with 7.6% in the top ten. As regards this clonotype: Its matching antigen is unknown.

The V and J genes are TRBV20-1 and TRBJ1-6; TRBD1 matches 8 bases. This specimen was PBMCs from blood, taken around 15 days before vaccination. The sequence came from a man aged 45-60 years who received an inactivated influenza vaccine. CDR3 sequence (DNA): TGCAGTGCCCGACAGGGGACGAGCTCCTATAATTCACCCCTCCACTTT. This gives the protein CSARQGTSSYNSPLHF.